This T cell receptor beta chain was obtained from a study of blood T cells in healthy people across ages. Findings and limits, study-wide: Strong correlation linked observed beta diversity and percent naive T cells. TCR beta diversity per million T cells fell roughly linearly with age. Those diversity estimates obtained from one million T cells were thought to be underestimates.

CDR3 length equals 12 residues. The germline V gene encodes CDR1 SGHTA and CDR2 FQGNSA. In its sample, this clonotype was seen once. Its matching antigen is unknown. A read error may account for a junction end that differs from germline. It was with a sample-barcoded 5' primer and a J-beta primer mix that a second PCR of roughly 7 to 12 cycles was run. Template switching added a 12-random-nucleotide identifier to every cDNA molecule. Using its own MiXCR run on the 5' RACE reads, TCRdb lists one record per CDR3 protein. The sample includes 600,000 to 650,000 distinct CDR3 sequences, roughly 58% seen only once; the top ten take roughly 34%.

The TCR comes from a man in his sixties in good health. Sequencing input: blood. The chain links TRBV7-2 to TRBJ2-7; a weak D match, TRBD1 (5 bases). The CDR3 spells CVSSLRGYEQYF. The CDR3 nucleotides are TGTGTCAGCAGCTTAAGGGGCTATGAGCAGTACTTC.